These T cell receptor beta chains were read from a single sample in a study of T-cell memory formation after mild COVID-19. One entry per CDR3 protein results from TCRdb running MiXCR on the 5' RACE reads. This table has a few hundred thousand distinct CDR3 sequences, about 11% appearing once. Sequenced input: PBMCs or a T cell subset sorted from them (not recorded which). The source is a man younger than 35 who had mild COVID-19 (a few samples of this study predate the infection). Cell type and time point are not known. CDR3s include the opening cysteine and the closing phenylalanine or tryptophan. A D gene is named only where the DNA matches it firmly. Expanded clones get a size class; other rows say once, few or many, or leave the size out.

few	TRBJ2-3	TRBV4-3	-	CASSQNFEGGTDTQYF	TGCGCCAGCAGCCAAAATTTCGAAGGGGGGACAGATACGCAGTATTTT
-	TRBJ1-1	TRBV5-1	TRBD1	CASSLQGGGTEAFF	TGCGCCAGCAGCTTACAGGGGGGCGGCACTGAAGCTTTCTTT
-	TRBJ1-1	TRBV7-2	-	CASSLAGGGTEAFF	TGTGCCAGCAGCTTAGCGGGCGGGGGGACTGAAGCTTTCTTT
-	TRBJ2-5	TRBV11-2	-	CASSLGGVEETQYF	TGTGCCAGCAGCTTAGGTGGGGTTGAAGAGACCCAGTACTTC
many	TRBJ2-1	TRBV5-1	-	CASSHQGHEQFF	TGCGCCAGCAGCCATCAGGGGCATGAGCAGTTCTTC
-	TRBJ1-1	TRBV5-6	-	CASTWAGVNTEAFF	TGTGCCAGTACATGGGCAGGGGTGAACACTGAAGCTTTCTTT
few	TRBJ1-5	TRBV7-2	-	CASSLVLDGKQPQHF	TGTGCCAGCAGCCTCGTCTTGGACGGGAAACAGCCCCAGCATTTT
once	TRBJ1-1	TRBV11-2	TRBD1	CASSNLGRGVTEAFF	TGTGCCAGCAGCAATTTAGGCAGGGGGGTTACTGAAGCTTTCTTT
-	TRBJ2-6	TRBV5-4	TRBD2	CASRPWTGGRSGANVLTF	TGTGCCAGCAGGCCCTGGACGGGGGGACGATCTGGGGCCAACGTCCTGACTTTC
many	TRBJ2-3	TRBV29-1	-	CSAGLDTQYF	TGCAGCGCCGGGTTGGATACGCAGTATTTT
few	TRBJ2-7	TRBV5-1	-	CASSLYVSYEQYF	TGCGCCAGCAGCCTCTACGTATCCTACGAGCAGTACTTC
-	TRBJ2-7	TRBV5-1	TRBD1	CASSLVGTEGGEQYF	TGCGCCAGCAGCTTGGTTGGGACAGAAGGCGGCGAGCAGTACTTC
many	TRBJ2-7	TRBV6-5	-	CASSYGRGPYEQYF	TGTGCCAGCAGTTACGGCAGGGGCCCCTACGAGCAGTACTTC
few	TRBJ2-7	TRBV5-5	-	CASQRGGAYEQYF	TGTGCCTCGCAAAGGGGGGGTGCCTACGAGCAGTACTTC
-	TRBJ2-5	TRBV7-2	-	CASTSGIQETQYF	TGTGCCAGCACCTCGGGGATCCAAGAGACCCAGTACTTC
many	TRBJ2-7	TRBV4-2	TRBD2	CASSQLGGNEQYF	TGTGCCAGCAGCCAGCTCGGGGGGAACGAGCAGTACTTC
-	TRBJ2-7	TRBV18	TRBD1	CASSNRGPPYEQYF	TGTGCCAGCTCAAACAGGGGGCCCCCCTACGAGCAGTACTTC
-	TRBJ2-5	TRBV14	TRBD1	CASSQERAGGRETQYF	TGTGCCAGCAGCCAAGAACGGGCAGGGGGCCGAGAGACCCAGTACTTC
few	TRBJ1-2	TRBV4-1	TRBD1	CASSLGNDRGGIGYTF	TGCGCCAGCAGTCTAGGGAACGACAGGGGGGGAATTGGCTACACCTTC
few	TRBJ2-1	TRBV2	-	CASKEGRSSYNEQFF	TGTGCCAGTAAAGAGGGCAGGAGCTCCTACAATGAGCAGTTCTTC
few	TRBJ1-5	TRBV23-1	TRBD1	CASSQSRDRGRHQPQHF	TGCGCCAGCAGTCAATCAAGGGACAGGGGGCGTCATCAGCCCCAGCATTTT
few	TRBJ2-7	TRBV6-5	TRBD1	CASSDYGTGFYEQYF	TGTGCCAGCAGCGACTACGGGACAGGCTTCTACGAGCAGTACTTC
few	TRBJ1-5	TRBV7-9	-	CASSSDRKPQHF	TGTGCCAGCAGCTCAGACAGGAAGCCCCAGCATTTT
few	TRBJ2-1	TRBV4-2	-	CASSRPGRSRADEQFF	TGTGCCAGCAGCCGCCCGGGGAGGTCCCGCGCCGATGAGCAGTTCTTC
-	TRBJ2-5	TRBV15	-	CATSRVIGKVSETQYF	TGTGCCACCAGCAGGGTTATCGGGAAGGTGTCGGAGACCCAGTACTTC